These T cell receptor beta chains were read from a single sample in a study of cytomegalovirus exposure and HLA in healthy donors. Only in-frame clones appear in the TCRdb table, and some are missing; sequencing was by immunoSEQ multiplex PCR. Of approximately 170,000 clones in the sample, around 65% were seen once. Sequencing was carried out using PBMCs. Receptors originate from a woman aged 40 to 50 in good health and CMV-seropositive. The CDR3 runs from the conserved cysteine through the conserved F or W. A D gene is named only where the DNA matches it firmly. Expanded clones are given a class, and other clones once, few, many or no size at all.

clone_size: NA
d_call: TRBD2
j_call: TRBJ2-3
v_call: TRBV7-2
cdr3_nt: TGTGCCAGCAGCTTCCCGTGGGGGATAGCGGGGTATGATACGCAGTATTTT
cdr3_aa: CASSFPWGIAGYDTQYF

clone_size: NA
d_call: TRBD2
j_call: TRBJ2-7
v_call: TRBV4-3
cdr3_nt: TGCGCCAGCAGCCAAGATAGCGGGGGGCACGAGCAGTACTTC
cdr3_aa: CASSQDSGGHEQYF

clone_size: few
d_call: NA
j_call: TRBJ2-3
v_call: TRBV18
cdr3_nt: TGTGCCAGCTCACCACAGGAGAACACAGATACGCAGTATTTT
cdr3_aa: CASSPQENTDTQYF

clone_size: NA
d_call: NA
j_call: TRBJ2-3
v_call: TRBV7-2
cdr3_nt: TGTGCCAGCAGCTTAAGTTTCTACACAGATACGCAGTATTTT
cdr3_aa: CASSLSFYTDTQYF

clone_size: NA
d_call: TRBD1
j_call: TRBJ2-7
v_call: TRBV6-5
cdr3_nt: TGTGCCAGCAGCAACCGGGACAGGACCCCCTACGAGCAGTACTTC
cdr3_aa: CASSNRDRTPYEQYF

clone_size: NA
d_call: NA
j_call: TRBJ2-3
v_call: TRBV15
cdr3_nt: TGTGCCACGGGGAACCTAGCCCCAGATACGCAGTATTTT
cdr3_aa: CATGNLAPDTQYF

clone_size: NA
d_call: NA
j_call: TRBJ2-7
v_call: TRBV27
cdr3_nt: TGTGCCAGCAGGGGTGGACAAAGGGGCCACGAGCAGTACTTC
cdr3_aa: CASRGGQRGHEQYF

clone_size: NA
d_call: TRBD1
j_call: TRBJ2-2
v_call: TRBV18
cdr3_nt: TGTGCCAGCTCACCACTTCGGACAGGGGTCACCGGGGAGCTGTTTTTT
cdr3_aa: CASSPLRTGVTGELFF

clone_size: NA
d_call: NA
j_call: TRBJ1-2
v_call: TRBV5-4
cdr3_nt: TGTGCCAGCAGCCTATTGGGACACCGAGCTAACTATGGCTACACCTTC
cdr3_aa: CASSLLGHRANYGYTF

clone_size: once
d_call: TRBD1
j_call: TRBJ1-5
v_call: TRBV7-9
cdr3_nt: TGTGCCAGCGGGTTCGGGACAGGGCCCCAGCATTTT
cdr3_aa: CASGFGTGPQHF

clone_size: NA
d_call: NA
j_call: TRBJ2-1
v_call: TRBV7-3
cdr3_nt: TGTGCCAGCAGCTTAACGTCGAGTAGCTCCTACAATGAGCAGTTCTTC
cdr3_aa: CASSLTSSSSYNEQFF

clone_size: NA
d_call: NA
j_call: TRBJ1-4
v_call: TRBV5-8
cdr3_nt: TGTGCCAGCAGCATGGGACTTAATGAAAAACTGTTTTTT
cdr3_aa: CASSMGLNEKLFF

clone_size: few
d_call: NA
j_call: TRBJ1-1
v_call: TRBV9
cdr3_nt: TGTGCCAGCAGCGCCGGGGGTGACGACACTGAAGCTTTCTTT
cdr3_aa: CASSAGGDDTEAFF

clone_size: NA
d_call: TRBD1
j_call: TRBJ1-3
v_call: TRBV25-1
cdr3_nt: TGTGCCAGCAGTGAATCGGACAGGGGGCGCAGAAACACCATATATTTT
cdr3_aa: CASSESDRGRRNTIYF

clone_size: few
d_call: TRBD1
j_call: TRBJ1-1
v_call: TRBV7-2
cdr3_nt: TGTGCCAGCAGCCAGACAGGGGACACTGAAGCTTTCTTT
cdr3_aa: CASSQTGDTEAFF

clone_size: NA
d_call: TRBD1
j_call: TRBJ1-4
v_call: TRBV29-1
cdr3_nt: TGCAGCGTGGGAGGGACAGGGCATGAAAAACTGTTTTTT
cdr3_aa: CSVGGTGHEKLFF

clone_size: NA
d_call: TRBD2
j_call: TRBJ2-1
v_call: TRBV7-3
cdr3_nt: TGTGCCAGCAGTAGACTAGCGGGGGGGTACAATGAGCAGTTCTTC
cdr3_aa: CASSRLAGGYNEQFF

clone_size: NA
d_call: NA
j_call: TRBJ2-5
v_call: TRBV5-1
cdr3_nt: TGCGCCAGCAGCGGCACTACCCAGCAAGAGACCCAGTACTTC
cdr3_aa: CASSGTTQQETQYF

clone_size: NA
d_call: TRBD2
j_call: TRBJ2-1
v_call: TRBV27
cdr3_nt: TGTGCCAGCAGTTTTTGGCGGGAGTTAGCGGGAGGGGAGGACAATGAGCAGTTCTTC
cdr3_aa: CASSFWRELAGGEDNEQFF

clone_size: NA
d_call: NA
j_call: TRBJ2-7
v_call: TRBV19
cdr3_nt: TGTGCCAGTGGGACTTACTCCTACGAGCAGTACTTC
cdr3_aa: CASGTYSYEQYF

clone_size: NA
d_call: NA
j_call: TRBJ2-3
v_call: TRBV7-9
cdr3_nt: TGTGCCAGCACCTACAGGGGCACAGATACGCAGTATTTT
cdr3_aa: CASTYRGTDTQYF

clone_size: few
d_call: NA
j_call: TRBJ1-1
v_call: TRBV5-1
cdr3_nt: TGCGCCAGCAGCGTCGACATTAACACTGAAGCTTTCTTT
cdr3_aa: CASSVDINTEAFF

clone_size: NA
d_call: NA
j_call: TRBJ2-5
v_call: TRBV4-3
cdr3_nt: TGCGCCAGCAGCCAAGATCCGGCGGGCGGGGATGCGTGGGAGACCCAGTACTTC
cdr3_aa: CASSQDPAGGDAWETQYF

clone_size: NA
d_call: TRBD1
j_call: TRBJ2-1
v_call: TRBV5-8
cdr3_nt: TGTGCCAGCAGCTTCGGACAGGGTAGCTACAATGAGCAGTTCTTC
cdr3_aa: CASSFGQGSYNEQFF

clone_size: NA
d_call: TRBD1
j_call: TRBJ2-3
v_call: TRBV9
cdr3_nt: TGTGCCAGCAGCCTAACCTCAGGGACAGGGACCCCAGATACGCAGTATTTT
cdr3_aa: CASSLTSGTGTPDTQYF

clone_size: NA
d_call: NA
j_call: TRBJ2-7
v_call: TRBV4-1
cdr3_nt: TGCGCCAGCAGCCAAGAAGATGGACAGAGAGCTTACGAGCAGTACTTC
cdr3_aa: CASSQEDGQRAYEQYF

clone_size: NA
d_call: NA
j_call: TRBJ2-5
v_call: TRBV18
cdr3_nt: TGTGCCAGCTCACCACCCCTAATACAGGGTTGGTGGGAGACCCAGTACTTC
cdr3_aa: CASSPPLIQGWWETQYF

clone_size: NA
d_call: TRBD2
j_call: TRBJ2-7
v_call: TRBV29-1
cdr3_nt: TGCAGCGTTGAAGTGCTAGCGGGAGTCGGGGCCTACGAGCAGTACTTC
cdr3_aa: CSVEVLAGVGAYEQYF

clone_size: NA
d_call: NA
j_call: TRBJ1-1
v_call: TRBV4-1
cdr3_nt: TGCGCCAGCAGCCCCTCGGGTACCATGAACACTGAAGCTTTCTTT
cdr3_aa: CASSPSGTMNTEAFF

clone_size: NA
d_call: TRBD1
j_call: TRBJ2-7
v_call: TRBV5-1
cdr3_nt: TGCGCCAGCAGCAACTACAGGGGGCGTGATGAGCAGTACTTC
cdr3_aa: CASSNYRGRDEQYF

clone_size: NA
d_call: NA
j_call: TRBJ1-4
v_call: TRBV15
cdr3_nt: TGTGCCACCAGCCTCCGGACAGTTAATGAAAAACTGTTTTTT
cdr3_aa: CATSLRTVNEKLFF

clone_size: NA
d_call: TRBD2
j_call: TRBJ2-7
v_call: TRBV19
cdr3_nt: TGTGCCAGTAGTAGAGGACTAGCGGGGACCTACGAGCAGTACTTC
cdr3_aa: CASSRGLAGTYEQYF

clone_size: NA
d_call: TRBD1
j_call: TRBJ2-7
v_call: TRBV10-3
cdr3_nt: TGTGCCATCAGGGAGACAGGGACCTCCTACGAGCAGTACTTC
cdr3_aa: CAIRETGTSYEQYF

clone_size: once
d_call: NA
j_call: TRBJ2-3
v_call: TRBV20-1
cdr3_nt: TGCAGTGCTTTGACTCGGAATACGCAGTATTTT
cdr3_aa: CSALTRNTQYF

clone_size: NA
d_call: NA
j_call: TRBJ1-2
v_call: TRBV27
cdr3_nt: TGTGCCAGCAGTATCTCAGATAACTATGGCTACACCTTC
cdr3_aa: CASSISDNYGYTF

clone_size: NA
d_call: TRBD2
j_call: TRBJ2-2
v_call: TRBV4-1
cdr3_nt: TGCGCCAGCAGCCCGAGCGGGATTAACACCGGGGAGCTGTTTTTT
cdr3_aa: CASSPSGINTGELFF

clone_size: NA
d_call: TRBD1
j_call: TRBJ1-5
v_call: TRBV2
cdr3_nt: TGTGCCAGCAGTGAATCGCGTCAGGGGGCGCGGAGCAGCAATCAGCCCCAGCATTTT
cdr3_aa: CASSESRQGARSSNQPQHF

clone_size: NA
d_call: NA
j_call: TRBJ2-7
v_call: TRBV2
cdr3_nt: TGTGCCAGCAGTGAGCCAGGGAACGAGCAGTACTTC
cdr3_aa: CASSEPGNEQYF

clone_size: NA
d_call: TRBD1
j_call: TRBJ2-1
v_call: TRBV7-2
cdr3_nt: TGTGCCAGCAGCTTACATTGGGACAGGGGTTGGAATGAGCAGTTCTTC
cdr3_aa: CASSLHWDRGWNEQFF

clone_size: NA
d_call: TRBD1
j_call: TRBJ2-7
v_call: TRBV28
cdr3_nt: TGTGCCAGCAGTCCGGCCGGGACAGGGCTCGAGCAGTACTTC
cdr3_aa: CASSPAGTGLEQYF

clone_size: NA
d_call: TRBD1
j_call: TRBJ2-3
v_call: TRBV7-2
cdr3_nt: TGTGCCAGCAGACCAGAGAGCACAGGGGGCGCAGATACGCAGTATTTT
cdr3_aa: CASRPESTGGADTQYF

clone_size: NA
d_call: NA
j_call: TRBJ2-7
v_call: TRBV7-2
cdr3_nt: TGTGCCAGCAGCCCCTCTTTGCCTGGAGGCGAGCAGTACTTC
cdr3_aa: CASSPSLPGGEQYF

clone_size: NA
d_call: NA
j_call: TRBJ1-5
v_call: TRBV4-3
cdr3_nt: TGCGCCAGCAGCCAGGGTTGGGGGCTCAATCAGCCCCAGCATTTT
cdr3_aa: CASSQGWGLNQPQHF

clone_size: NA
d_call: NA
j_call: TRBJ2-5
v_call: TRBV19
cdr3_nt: TGTGCCAGTAGTAGAAACAGGGTTGCCGAGACCCAGTACTTC
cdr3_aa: CASSRNRVAETQYF

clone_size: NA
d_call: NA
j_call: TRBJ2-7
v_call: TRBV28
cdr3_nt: TGTGCCAGCAGTTTCTCTGCTAGTGTGGCGGAGAAGTTGGAGCAGTACTTC
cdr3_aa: CASSFSASVAEKLEQYF

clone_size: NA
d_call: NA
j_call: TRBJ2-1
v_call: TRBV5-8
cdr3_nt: TGTGCCAGCAGTCCCCGAATACTGACCTCAGGTGAGCAGTTCTTC
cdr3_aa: CASSPRILTSGEQFF

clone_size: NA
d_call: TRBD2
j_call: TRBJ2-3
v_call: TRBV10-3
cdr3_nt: TGTGCCATCAGTGAGTCTACTAGCGCCGGAGATACGCAGTATTTT
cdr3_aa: CAISESTSAGDTQYF

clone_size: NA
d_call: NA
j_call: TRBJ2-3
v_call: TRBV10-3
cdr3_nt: TGTGCCATCAGTGAGTCCCGAGGGGGTTCGACAGATACGCAGTATTTT
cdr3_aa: CAISESRGGSTDTQYF

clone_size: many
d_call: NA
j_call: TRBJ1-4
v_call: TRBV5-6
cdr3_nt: TGTGCCAGCAGCTTCGCGGAAAAACTGTTTTTT
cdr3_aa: CASSFAEKLFF

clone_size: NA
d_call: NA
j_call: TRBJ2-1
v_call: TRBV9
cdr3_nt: TGTGCCAGCAGCGTTCGAGGCGGCGCTACCTACAATGAGCAGTTCTTC
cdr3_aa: CASSVRGGATYNEQFF

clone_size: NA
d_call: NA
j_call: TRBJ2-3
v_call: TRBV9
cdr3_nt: TGTGCCAGCAGCGTCCGGGACATACCTAGCACAGATACGCAGTATTTT
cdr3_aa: CASSVRDIPSTDTQYF

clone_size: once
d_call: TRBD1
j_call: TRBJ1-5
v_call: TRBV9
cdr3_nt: TGTGCCAGCAGCGTAGGAAGGACAGGGACCAATCAGCCCCAGCATTTT
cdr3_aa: CASSVGRTGTNQPQHF

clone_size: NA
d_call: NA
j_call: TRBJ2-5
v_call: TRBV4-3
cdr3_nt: NA
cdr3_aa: CASSPTLTSFLETQYF

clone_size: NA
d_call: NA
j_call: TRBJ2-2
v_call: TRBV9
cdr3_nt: TGTGCCAGCAGAGAGCGGACGAACACCGGGGAGCTGTTTTTT
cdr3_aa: CASRERTNTGELFF

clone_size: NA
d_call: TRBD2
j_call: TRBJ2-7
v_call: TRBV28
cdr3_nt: TGTGCCAGCAGTCCCGGACTAGCGGGATTGTACGAGCAGTACTTC
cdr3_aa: CASSPGLAGLYEQYF

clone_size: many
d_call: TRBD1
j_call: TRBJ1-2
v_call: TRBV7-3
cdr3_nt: TGTGCCAGCAGCCAGGGGGGACAGGGTACCTGGGGCTACACCTTC
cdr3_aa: CASSQGGQGTWGYTF

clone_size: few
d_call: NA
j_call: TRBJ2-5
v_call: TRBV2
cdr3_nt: TGTGCCAGCAGGGGACTGATGGGGGAGCCCCAGTACTTC
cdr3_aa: CASRGLMGEPQYF

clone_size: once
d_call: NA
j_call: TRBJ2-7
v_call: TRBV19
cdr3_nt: TGTGCCAGTAGTCTCGGACAGAGCTCCTACGAGCAGTACTTC
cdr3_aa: CASSLGQSSYEQYF

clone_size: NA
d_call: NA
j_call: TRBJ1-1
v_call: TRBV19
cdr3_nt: TGTGCCAGTAGCGGTATGGTGGAAGCTTTCTTT
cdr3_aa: CASSGMVEAFF

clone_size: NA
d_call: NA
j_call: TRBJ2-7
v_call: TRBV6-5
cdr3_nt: TGTGCCAGCAGTTACTCGGCACAGGCCGCGTACGAGCAGTACTTC
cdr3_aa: CASSYSAQAAYEQYF